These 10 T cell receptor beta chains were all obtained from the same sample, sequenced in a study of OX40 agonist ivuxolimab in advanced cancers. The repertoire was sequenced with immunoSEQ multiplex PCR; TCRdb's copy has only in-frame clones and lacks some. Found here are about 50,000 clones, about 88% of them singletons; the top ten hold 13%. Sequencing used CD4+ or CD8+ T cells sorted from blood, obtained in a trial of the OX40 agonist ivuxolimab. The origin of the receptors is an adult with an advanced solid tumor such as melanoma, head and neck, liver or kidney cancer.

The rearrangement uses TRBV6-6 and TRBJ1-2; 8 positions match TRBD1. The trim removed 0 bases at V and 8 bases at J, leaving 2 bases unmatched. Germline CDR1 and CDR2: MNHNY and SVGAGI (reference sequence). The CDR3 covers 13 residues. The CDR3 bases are TGTGCCAGCAGTTACTCGACAGGGGACGGCTACACCTTC. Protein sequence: CASSYSTGDGYTF.

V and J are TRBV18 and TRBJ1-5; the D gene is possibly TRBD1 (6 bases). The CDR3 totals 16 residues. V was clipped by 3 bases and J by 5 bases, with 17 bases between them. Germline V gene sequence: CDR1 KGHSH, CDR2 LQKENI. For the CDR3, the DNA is TGTGCCAGCTCACCGGGAACAGGGCGCGCAGATCAGCCCCAGCATTTT. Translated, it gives CASSPGTGRADQPQHF.

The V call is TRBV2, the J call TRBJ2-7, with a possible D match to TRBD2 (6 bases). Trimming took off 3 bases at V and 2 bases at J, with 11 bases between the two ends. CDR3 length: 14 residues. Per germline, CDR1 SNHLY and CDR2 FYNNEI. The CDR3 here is CASSESGAAYEQYF. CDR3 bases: TGTGCCAGCAGTGAGTCGGGAGCGGCCTACGAGCAGTACTTC.

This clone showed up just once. The CDR3 here is CACLPGPTKNIQYF. The CDR3 DNA reads TGTGCCTGCCTACCGGGACCGACTAAAAACATTCAGTACTTC. The chain carries TRBV30 and TRBJ2-4; D tentatively reads TRBD1 or TRBD2 (5 bases each). The CDR3 has 14 residues. Between the trimmed V and J ends, which lost 6 bases and 4 bases, there was a span of 16 bases. Germline values: CDR1 GTSNPN, CDR2 SVGIG (reference sequence).

CDR3 DNA sequence: TGTGCCAGCAGCTTGGGTGTGAACGACAAGCAAGAGACCCAGTACTTC. Its protein product is CASSLGVNDKQETQYF. J is TRBJ2-5 and V is TRBV5-5; the D is unclear. CDR1 SGHKS and CDR2 YYEKEE come from the germline V gene (reference sequence). This CDR3 is built from 16 residues. V lost 0 bases, J lost 2 bases, and 14 bases lay in between. Full variable domain (outside the CDR3, taken from reference TRBV5-5 and TRBJ2-5): DAGVTQSPTHLIKTRGQQVTLRCSPISGHKSVSWYQQVLGQGPQFIFQYYEKEERGRGNFPDRFSARQFPNYSSELNVNALLLGDSALYLCASSLGVNDKQETQYFGPGTRLLVL.

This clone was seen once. CDR3 bases: TGTGCCAGCTCACCAGAGGGACAGGGAACTGAAGCTTTCTTT. Amino acid sequence: CASSPEGQGTEAFF. This chain links TRBV18 with TRBJ1-1, with TRBD1 identical over 9 bases. The ends lost 2 bases at V and 5 bases at J; junction bases unmatched: 3. Germline-derived CDR1 and CDR2 are KGHSH and LQKENI. The CDR3 is 14 amino acids.

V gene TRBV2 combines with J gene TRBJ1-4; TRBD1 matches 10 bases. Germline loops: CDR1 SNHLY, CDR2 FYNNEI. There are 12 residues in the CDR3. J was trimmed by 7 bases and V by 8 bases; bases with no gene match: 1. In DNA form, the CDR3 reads TGTGCCAGCGGGACAGGGGTTGAAAAACTGTTTTTT. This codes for CASGTGVEKLFF.

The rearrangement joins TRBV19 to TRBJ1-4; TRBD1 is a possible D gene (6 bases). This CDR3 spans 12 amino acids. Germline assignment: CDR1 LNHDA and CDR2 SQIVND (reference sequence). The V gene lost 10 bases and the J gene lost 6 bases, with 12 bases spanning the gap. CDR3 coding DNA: TGTGCCACTGGGGGCAGGGATGAAAAACTGTTTTTT. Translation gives CATGGRDEKLFF.

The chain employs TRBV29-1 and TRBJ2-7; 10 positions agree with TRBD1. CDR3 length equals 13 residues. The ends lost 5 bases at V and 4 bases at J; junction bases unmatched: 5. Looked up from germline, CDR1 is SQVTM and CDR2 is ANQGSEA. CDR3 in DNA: TGCAGCGTTACGACAGGGGGCCTGTACGAGCAGTACTTC. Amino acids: CSVTTGGLYEQYF.

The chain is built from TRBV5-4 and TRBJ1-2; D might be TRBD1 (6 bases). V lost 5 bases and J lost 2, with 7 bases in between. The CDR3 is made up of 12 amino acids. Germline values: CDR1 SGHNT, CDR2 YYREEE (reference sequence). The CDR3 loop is CASSGQNYGYTF. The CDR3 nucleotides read TGTGCCAGCAGTGGACAGAACTATGGCTACACCTTC.